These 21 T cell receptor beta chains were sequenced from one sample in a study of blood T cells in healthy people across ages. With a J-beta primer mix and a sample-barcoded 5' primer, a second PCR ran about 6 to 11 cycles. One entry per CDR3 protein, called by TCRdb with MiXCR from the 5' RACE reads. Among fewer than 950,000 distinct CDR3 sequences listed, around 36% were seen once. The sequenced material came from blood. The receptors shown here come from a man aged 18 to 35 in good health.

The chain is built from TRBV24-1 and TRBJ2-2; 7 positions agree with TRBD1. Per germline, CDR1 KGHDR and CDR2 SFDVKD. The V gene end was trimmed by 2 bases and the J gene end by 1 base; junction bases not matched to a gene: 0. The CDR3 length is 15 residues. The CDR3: CATSDWDRNTGELFF. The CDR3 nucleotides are TGTGCCACCAGTGATTGGGACAGGAACACCGGGGAGCTGTTTTTT.

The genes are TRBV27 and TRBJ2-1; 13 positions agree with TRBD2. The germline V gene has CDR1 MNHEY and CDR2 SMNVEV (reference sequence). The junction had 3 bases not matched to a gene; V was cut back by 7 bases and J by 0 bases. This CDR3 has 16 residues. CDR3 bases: TGTGCCAGCACTCGGACTAGCGGGGGCTCCTACAATGAGCAGTTCTTC. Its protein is CASTRTSGGSYNEQFF.

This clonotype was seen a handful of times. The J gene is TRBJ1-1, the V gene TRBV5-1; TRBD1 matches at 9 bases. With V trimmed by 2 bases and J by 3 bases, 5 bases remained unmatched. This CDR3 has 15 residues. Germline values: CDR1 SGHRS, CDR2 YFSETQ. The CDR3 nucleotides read TGCGCCAGCAGCTTTACAGGGGGCGCGGACACTGAAGCTTTCTTT. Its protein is CASSFTGGADTEAFF.

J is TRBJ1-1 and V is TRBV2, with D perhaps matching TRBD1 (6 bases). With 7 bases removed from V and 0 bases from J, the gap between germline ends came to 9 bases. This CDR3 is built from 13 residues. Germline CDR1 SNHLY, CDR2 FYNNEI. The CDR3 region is CASIGGLNTEAFF. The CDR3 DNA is TGTGCCAGCATTGGGGGGCTGAACACTGAAGCTTTCTTT.

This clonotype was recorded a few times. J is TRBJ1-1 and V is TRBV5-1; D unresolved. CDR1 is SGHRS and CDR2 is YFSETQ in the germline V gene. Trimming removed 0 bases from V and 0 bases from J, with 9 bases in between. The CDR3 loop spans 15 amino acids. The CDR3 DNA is TGCGCCAGCAGCTTGGAAAGGAACATGAACACTGAAGCTTTCTTT. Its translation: CASSLERNMNTEAFF.

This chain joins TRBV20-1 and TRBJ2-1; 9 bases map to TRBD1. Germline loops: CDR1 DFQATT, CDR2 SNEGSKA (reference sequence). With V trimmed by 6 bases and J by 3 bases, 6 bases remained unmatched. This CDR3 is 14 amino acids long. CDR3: CSAAGDRDYNEQFF. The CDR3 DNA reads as TGCAGTGCGGCCGGGGACAGGGACTACAATGAGCAGTTCTTC.

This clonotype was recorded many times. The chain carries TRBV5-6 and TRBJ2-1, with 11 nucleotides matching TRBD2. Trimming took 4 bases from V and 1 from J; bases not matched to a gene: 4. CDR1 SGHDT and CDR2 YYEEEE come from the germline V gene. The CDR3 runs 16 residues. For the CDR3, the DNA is TGTGCCAGCAGCCGTAGACTAGCGGGGTCCTACAATGAGCAGTTCTTC. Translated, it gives CASSRRLAGSYNEQFF.

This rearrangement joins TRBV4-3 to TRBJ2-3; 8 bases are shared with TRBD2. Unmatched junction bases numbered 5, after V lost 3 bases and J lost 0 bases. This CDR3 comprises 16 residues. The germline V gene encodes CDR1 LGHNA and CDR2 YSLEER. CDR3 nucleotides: TGCGCCAGCAGCCAGGATTCGGGGGGGAGCACAGATACGCAGTATTTT. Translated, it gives CASSQDSGGSTDTQYF.

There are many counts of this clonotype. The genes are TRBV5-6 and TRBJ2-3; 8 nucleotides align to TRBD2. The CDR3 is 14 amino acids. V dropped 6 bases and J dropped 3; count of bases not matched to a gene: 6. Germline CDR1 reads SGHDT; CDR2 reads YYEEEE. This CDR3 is CASTPTGGTDTQYF. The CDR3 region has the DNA TGTGCCAGCACCCCTACGGGGGGGACAGATACGCAGTATTTT.

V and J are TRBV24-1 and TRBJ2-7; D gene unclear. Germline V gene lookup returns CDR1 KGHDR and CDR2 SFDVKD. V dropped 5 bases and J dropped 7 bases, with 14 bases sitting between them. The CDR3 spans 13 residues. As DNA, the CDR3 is TGTGCCACCAGTGGACGCCAGACCAATGAGCAGTACTTC. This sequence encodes CATSGRQTNEQYF.

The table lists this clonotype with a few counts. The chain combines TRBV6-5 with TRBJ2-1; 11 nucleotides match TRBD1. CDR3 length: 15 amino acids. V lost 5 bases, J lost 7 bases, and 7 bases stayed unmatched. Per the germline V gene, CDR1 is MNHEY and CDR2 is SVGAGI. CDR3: CASSPRDRGWNEQFF. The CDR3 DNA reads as TGTGCCAGCAGTCCCCGGGACAGGGGGTGGAATGAGCAGTTCTTC.

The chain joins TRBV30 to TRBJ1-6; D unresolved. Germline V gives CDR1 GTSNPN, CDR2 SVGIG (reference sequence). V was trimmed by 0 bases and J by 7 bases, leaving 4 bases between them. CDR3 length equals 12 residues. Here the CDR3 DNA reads TGTGCCTGGAGTGTATCCAATTCACCCCTCCACTTT. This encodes CAWSVSNSPLHF. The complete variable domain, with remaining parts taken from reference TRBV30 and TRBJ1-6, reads SQTIHQWPATLVQPVGSPLSLECTVEGTSNPNLYWYRQAAGRGLQLLFYSVGIGQISSEVPQNLSASRPQDRQFILSSKKLLLSDSGFYLCAWSVSNSPLHFGNGTRLTVT.

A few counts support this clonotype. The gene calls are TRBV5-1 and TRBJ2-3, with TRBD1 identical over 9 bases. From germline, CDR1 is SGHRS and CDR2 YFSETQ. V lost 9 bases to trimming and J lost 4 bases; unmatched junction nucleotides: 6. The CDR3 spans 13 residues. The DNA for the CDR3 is TGCGCCACCGGGGACAGGGTCGCAGATACGCAGTATTTT. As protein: CATGDRVADTQYF.

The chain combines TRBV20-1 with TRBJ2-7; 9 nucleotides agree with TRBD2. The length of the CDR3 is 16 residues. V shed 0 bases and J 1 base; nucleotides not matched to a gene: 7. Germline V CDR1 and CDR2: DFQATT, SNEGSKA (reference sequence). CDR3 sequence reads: CSAREASGTYSYEQYF. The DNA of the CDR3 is TGCAGTGCTAGAGAGGCTAGCGGGACGTATTCCTACGAGCAGTACTTC.

The CDR3 sequence: CASKQRGAYEQYF. In DNA, the CDR3 is TGTGCCAGCAAACAGCGGGGCGCCTACGAGCAGTACTTC. This sequence joins TRBV6-2 or TRBV6-3 and TRBJ2-7; TRBD2 agrees at 7 bases. The CDR3 is 13 residues long. Germline CDR1 reads MNHEY; CDR2 reads SVGEGT. V trimming: 7 bases; J trimming: 2 bases; junction bases outside the gene matches: 5.

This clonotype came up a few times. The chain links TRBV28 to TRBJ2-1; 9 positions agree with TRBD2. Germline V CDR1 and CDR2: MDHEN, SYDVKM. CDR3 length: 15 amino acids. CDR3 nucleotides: TGTGTCGCAGGGGTTAGGGCGGGGGGGCCCAATGAGCAGTTCTTC. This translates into CVAGVRAGGPNEQFF.

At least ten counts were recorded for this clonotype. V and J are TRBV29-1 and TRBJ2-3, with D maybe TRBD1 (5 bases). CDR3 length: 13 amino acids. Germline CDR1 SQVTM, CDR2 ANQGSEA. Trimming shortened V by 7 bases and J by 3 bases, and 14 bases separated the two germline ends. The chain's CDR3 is CSASGSWTDTQYF. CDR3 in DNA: TGCAGCGCCTCAGGGTCATGGACAGATACGCAGTATTTT.

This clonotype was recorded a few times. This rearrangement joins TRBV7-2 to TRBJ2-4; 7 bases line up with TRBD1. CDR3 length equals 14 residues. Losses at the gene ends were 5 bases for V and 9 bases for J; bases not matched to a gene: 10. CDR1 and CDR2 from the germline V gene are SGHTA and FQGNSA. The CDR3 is CASSPGTAATIQYF. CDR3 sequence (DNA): TGTGCCAGCAGCCCAGGGACAGCCGCTACCATTCAGTACTTC.

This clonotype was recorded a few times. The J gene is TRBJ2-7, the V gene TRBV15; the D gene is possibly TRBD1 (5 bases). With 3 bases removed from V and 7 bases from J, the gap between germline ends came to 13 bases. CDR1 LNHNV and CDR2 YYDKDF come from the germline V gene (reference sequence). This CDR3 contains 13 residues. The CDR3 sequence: CATSRRQRPEQYF. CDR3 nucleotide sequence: TGTGCCACCAGCAGGAGACAGCGCCCTGAGCAGTACTTC. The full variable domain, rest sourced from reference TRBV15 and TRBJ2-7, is DAMVIQNPRYQVTQFGKPVTLSCSQTLNHNVMYWYQQKSSQAPKLLFHYYDKDFNNEADTPDNFQSRRPNTSFCFLDIRSPGLGDTAMYLCATSRRQRPEQYFGPGTRLTVT.

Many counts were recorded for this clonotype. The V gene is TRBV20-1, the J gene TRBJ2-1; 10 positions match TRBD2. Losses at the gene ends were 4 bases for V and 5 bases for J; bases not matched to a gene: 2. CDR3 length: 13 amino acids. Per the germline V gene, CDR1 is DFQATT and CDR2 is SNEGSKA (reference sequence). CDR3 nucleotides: TGCAGTGCTACTAGCGGGAGCAACAATGAGCAGTTCTTC. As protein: CSATSGSNNEQFF.

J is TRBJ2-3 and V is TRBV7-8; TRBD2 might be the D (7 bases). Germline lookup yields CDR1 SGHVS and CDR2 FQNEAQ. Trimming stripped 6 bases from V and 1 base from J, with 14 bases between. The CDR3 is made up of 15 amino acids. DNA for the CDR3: TGTGCCAGCAGGTTTAGGCGGGGGCGCACAGATACGCAGTATTTT. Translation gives CASRFRRGRTDTQYF.